Here is one TCR beta chain with its context. Participant reports of clinical history set cohort assignment. Participants in the exposed group had met a COVID-19 case in the 2 weeks before joining the study. The data were obtained in a study of blood T cell repertoires in COVID-19. Study background: The origin of the acute and convalescent COVID-19 samples was the United States, Italy and Spain.

Only in-frame clones appear in the TCRdb table, and some are missing; sequencing was by immunoSEQ multiplex PCR. The data contain about 260,000 clones, approximately 90% of them seen just once; the ten biggest clones take up roughly 2.9%. Germline CDR1 reads MDHEN; CDR2 reads SYDVKM. This CDR3 spans 12 amino acids. The V and J ends lost 3 bases and 3 bases respectively, with 6 bases between them. The source of this sequence is a man aged 35 to 55 who had been exposed to COVID-19. Sequences were obtained from PBMCs or T cells enriched from blood (not recorded which). The rearrangement links TRBV28 to TRBJ2-7; D is undetermined. The CDR3 loop is CASSLGSYEQYF. CDR3 sequence (DNA): TGTGCCAGCAGTTTGGGCAGCTACGAGCAGTACTTC.